These T cell receptor beta chains were read from a single sample in a study of T cell responses to AZD1222 COVID-19 vaccine. Profiling relied on immunoSEQ multiplex PCR, and the TCRdb table lists in-frame clones only, not all of them. Of 72,000 or so clones in the sample, about 85% were seen once. The material was peripheral blood, obtained on day 0 of AZD1222 vaccination. Receptor source: an adult in good health. Both conserved end residues are part of each CDR3. D genes are given only for firm matches. Not all rows give a size; the values are once, few, many and, for expanded clones, a class.

D gene	CDR3 length	clone size	J gene	V gene	CDR3 DNA	CDR3 protein
NA	13	NA	TRBJ1-2	TRBV29-1	TGCAGCGTTGAGCCACAGGGTAGTTATGGCTACACCTTC	CSVEPQGSYGYTF
NA	16	NA	TRBJ2-6	TRBV15	TGTGCCACCAGCCCCTCCTGGGGCTCTGGGGCCAACGTCCTGACTTTC	CATSPSWGSGANVLTF
TRBD2	17	few	TRBJ2-7	TRBV7-8	TGTGCCAGCAGCGACCTCCAGGGTACTAGCGTCTCCTACGAGCAGTACTTC	CASSDLQGTSVSYEQYF
TRBD1	16	NA	TRBJ2-3	TRBV7-8	TGTGCCAGCAGCACTCCTAGGACAGGGGGTGGAGATACGCAGTATTTT	CASSTPRTGGGDTQYF
NA	16	NA	TRBJ1-3	TRBV7-8	TGTGCCAGCAGCTTGATTACCGACCTCTCTGGAAACACCATATATTTT	CASSLITDLSGNTIYF
NA	14	NA	TRBJ1-2	TRBV7-9	TGTGCCAGCAGCTTAGCGGGACCCACAGGGGGCTACACCTTC	CASSLAGPTGGYTF
NA	15	NA	TRBJ2-1	TRBV30	TGTGCCTGGAGTGCTCTGGACTCGGCCTACAATGAGCAGTTCTTC	CAWSALDSAYNEQFF
NA	14	NA	TRBJ1-5	TRBV6-6	TGTGCCAGCAGTTACTCGGGAGGGGATCAGCCCCAGCATTTT	CASSYSGGDQPQHF
NA	13	NA	TRBJ1-2	TRBV7-2	TGTGCCAGCAGCTTACTGACAAAACGGGGTTACACCTTC	CASSLLTKRGYTF
NA	13	NA	TRBJ1-2	TRBV29-1	TGCAGCGTTGAGTGGCAGACCGGCTATGGCTACACCTTC	CSVEWQTGYGYTF
TRBD1	13	NA	TRBJ1-4	TRBV27	TGTGCCAGCAGCAAGACAGGGAACGAAAAACTGTTTTTT	CASSKTGNEKLFF